This T cell receptor beta chain came from a study of T cell responses to AZD1222 COVID-19 vaccine listed by TCRdb under 2021. In the study overall: TCR sequencing covered approximately 230 trial participants: about 210 given two doses of AZD1222 and 26 given two doses of MenACWY control vaccine. Trial participants were enrolled by age into 18-55, 56-69 and 70-plus year subgroups, with roughly 150, 30 and 60 TCR-sequenced participants respectively. The investigation overall reported the following: Participants were mostly white British and included more females than males, and it was suggested by the authors that clonal diversity may have been underestimated. In the small 56-69-year group, the increase in depth fell short of significance, most likely because of low power. Epitopes outside the regions mutated in the B.1.351 and B.1.1.7 variants were reportedly recognized by nearly half of the unique spike-specific TCRs. Only a handful of AZD1222 recipients were SARS-CoV-2 seropositive at baseline, limiting conclusions about previously exposed vaccinees. No day 14 peak-response samples were available, so repertoires were characterized only after the peak T cell response. Vaccine-associated CD4 TCRs spanned the whole spike protein, with dominant responses in regions 160-218 and 743-854. After two AZD1222 doses, both the breadth and the depth of spike-specific TCRs were significantly higher than at day 0 and than in MenACWY recipients.

The time point label corresponds to: about 28 days (+/-7) after the second vaccine dose. AZD1222 recipients whose second dose came at about 4 weeks and those whose second dose came at about 12 weeks were combined into one group, since spike-specific TCR depth and breadth did not differ between the two schedules. Vaccinee samples came from UK trials COV001 and COV002, including a single-blind randomized controlled phase 2/3 trial of AZD1222 (ChAdOx1 nCoV-19) in healthy adults. For TCRbeta chain sequencing, PBMC samples from trial participants were taken at day 0 and at day 28 after the second dose. A note on this clone: Its antigen remains unidentified. No base-level quality is on record; no much larger clone is a single base apart.

Trimming takes 3 bases from V and 0 bases from J, and the germline ends sit 9 bases apart. Via the germline V gene (reference sequence), CDR1 is MNHEY and CDR2 SMNVEV. Measured from the cysteine to the phenylalanine, the CDR3 is 14 residues long. Of the read, only the CDR3 DNA is kept; its 42 bases are in frame from base 1. The CDR3 regions of human TCRbeta chains were analyzed by immunosequencing. The original pipeline was this. TCRs in the repertoires were matched against a reference library of SARS-CoV-2-specific TCRs that had been generated with the MIRA antigen-specificity platform. Breadth was defined as the fraction of unique TCRs that were SARS-CoV-2-associated. Depth was defined as the fraction of total T cells that were SARS-CoV-2-associated. Using the MIRA data, each spike-specific TCR was assigned both to the spike region to which the TCR was reactive and to a CD4 or CD8 class. Log10-transformed breadth and depth values were compared by one-way ANOVA with Sidak's multiple comparisons tests. TCRdb stores this immuneACCESS table with in-frame sequences only. Part of the clones is absent; in the studies checked, under half of the shortfall reflects unresolved V genes, and no reason is known for the rest. The DNA gave D and trimming, while V, J and clone size come from that table. The sample records 100,000 to 150,000 clones, approximately 92% of which are singletons. The ten largest make up approximately 7.9% of the sample.

This sequence originates from an adult who received the AZD1222 COVID-19 vaccine. The chain couples TRBV27 to TRBJ2-7, with no confidently assigned D gene. This material consisted of peripheral blood, taken 28 days after the second AZD1222 dose. The nucleotides read TGTGCCAGCAGTTTGCGGCAGTACTCCTACGAGCAGTACTTC. Protein translation: CASSLRQYSYEQYF.